This entry lists 10 T cell receptor beta chains sequenced from one sample in a study of human T cells and chemical hapten exposure. Time point in this sample: patch test 3, about 24 weeks after DPC sensitization. As for treatment: therapeutic diphenylcyclopropenone sensitization with weekly scalp DPC. Via MiXCR, TCRdb re-called the RACE reads, giving one row per CDR3 protein. Of about 120,000 distinct CDR3 sequences listed, 11% were seen once; the top ten hold roughly 2.3%. The source was whole blood, collected in connection with sensitization to the hapten diphenylcyclopropenone (DPC). These receptors all come from a woman aged 45-59 years with alopecia areata. Some clones in this sample may be carry-over from other donors' samples.

The rearrangement joins TRBV5-6 to TRBJ2-5; D is ambiguous. Looked up from germline, CDR1 is SGHDT and CDR2 is YYEEEE. The CDR3 extends over 14 amino acids. V lost 0 bases and J 4 bases, leaving 10 bases between the germline ends. DNA for the CDR3: TGTGCCAGCAGCTTGGTGTCGGGCCCAGAGACCCAGTACTTC. Encoded protein: CASSLVSGPETQYF.

CDR3 nucleotides: TGCGCCAGCAGCCAAGGGGAGGGCACTGGGTTCTTC. Protein product: CASSQGEGTGFF. This chain connects TRBV4-1 to TRBJ2-1; 7 bases align to TRBD2. CDR1 MGHRA and CDR2 YSYEKL come from the germline V gene. The V gene end was trimmed by 1 base and the J gene end by 15 bases; junction bases not matched to a gene: 6. The CDR3 is made up of 12 amino acids.

This clonotype turned up a few times. V usage is TRBV6-2 or TRBV6-3 and J usage is TRBJ1-1; 9 nucleotides match TRBD1. The CDR3 contains 17 residues. Germline loops: CDR1 MNHEY, CDR2 SVGEGT. The J segment lost 0 bases and the V segment lost 6 bases, leaving 11 bases of the junction unmatched. The CDR3 loop is CASRTRTGASMNTEAFF. The DNA of the CDR3 is TGTGCCAGCAGGACTCGGACAGGGGCCTCTATGAACACTGAAGCTTTCTTT.

This clonotype has a count of ten or more. J is TRBJ2-3 and V is TRBV6-1; D might be TRBD1 (5 bases). Between the trimmed V and J ends, which lost 3 bases and 4 bases, there was a span of 8 bases. Germline V gene data show CDR1 as MNHNS and CDR2 as SASEGT. The CDR3 is 13 residues long. DNA for the CDR3: TGTGCCAGCAGTGAGACAGAGCCAGATACGCAGTATTTT. Translation: CASSETEPDTQYF.

Many counts were recorded for this clonotype. This chain connects TRBV18 to TRBJ2-2; the D gene is possibly TRBD2 (6 bases). Trimming took 4 bases from V and 0 from J, leaving 12 bases between them. The CDR3 is 16 residues long. Germline values: CDR1 KGHSH, CDR2 LQKENI. This chain's CDR3 is CASSLGTLANTGELFF. CDR3 nucleotides: TGTGCCAGCTCACTTGGGACTCTCGCGAACACCGGGGAGCTGTTTTTT.

J is TRBJ2-5 and V is TRBV5-4, with TRBD2 matching 10 bases. The CDR3 runs to 16 residues. CDR1 and CDR2 (germline): SGHNT, YYREEE (reference sequence). Trimming cost V 0 bases and J 5 bases; bases outside gene matches: 7. CDR3 amino acids: CASSLALTSGTETQYF. The CDR3 nucleotides are TGTGCCAGCAGCTTGGCCTTAACTAGCGGGACGGAGACCCAGTACTTC.

This clonotype was seen ten or more times. This chain joins TRBV27 and TRBJ2-6; 11 nucleotides agree with TRBD2. The CDR3 runs to 19 residues. J gave up 0 bases and V 2 bases, and 6 bases lay outside the gene matches. Germline V gene data show CDR1 as MNHEY and CDR2 as SMNVEV (reference sequence). The CDR3 sequence is CASSLKSSGRFSGANVLTF. As DNA, the CDR3 is TGTGCCAGCAGTTTAAAGTCTAGCGGGAGGTTCTCTGGGGCCAACGTCCTGACTTTC.

CDR3 in amino acids: CATRLASSYNEQFF. The CDR3 region has the DNA TGTGCCACCAGACTAGCTAGCTCCTACAATGAGCAGTTCTTC. V gene TRBV28 combines with J gene TRBJ2-1; TRBD2 aligns across 7 bases. V shed 10 bases, J shed 0 bases, and the junction held 6 bases outside the gene matches. Looked up from germline, CDR1 is MDHEN and CDR2 is SYDVKM. This CDR3 is built from 14 residues.

The CDR3 DNA is TGCAGTGCTAGAGAGGCGTTAGCTAACTATGGCTACACCTTC. Translated, it gives CSAREALANYGYTF. This rearrangement joins TRBV20-1 to TRBJ1-2; D is uncertain. Per germline, CDR1 DFQATT and CDR2 SNEGSKA (reference sequence). The ends were cut back, 0 bases at V and 0 bases at J, with 8 bases in the middle. This CDR3 has 14 amino acids.

The rearrangement uses TRBV10-3 and TRBJ1-4; 7 bases agree with TRBD1. Per the germline V gene, CDR1 is ENHRY and CDR2 is SYGVKD. Unmatched junction bases numbered 6, after V lost 4 bases and J lost 13 bases. There are 12 residues in the CDR3. The CDR3 bases are TGTGCCATCAGTGTTGACAGGGCCATACTGTTTTTT. As protein: CAISVDRAILFF.